Shown below are 32 T cell receptor beta chains from a single sample sequenced in a study of cytomegalovirus exposure and HLA in healthy donors. The PCR had 60 Vbeta and 13 Jbeta primers. The data were produced by immunoSEQ multiplex PCR, yet TCRdb's version contains in-frame clones alone and is incomplete. The sample shows 120,000 or so clones, about four fifths of them seen only once. What was sequenced was PBMCs. The receptors were gathered from a woman aged 40 to 55 in good health and CMV-seropositive.

About this clone: The junction differs from germline at one of its ends, possibly a read error. The chain has TRBV7-9 and TRBJ1-5; D remains unclear. Germline CDR1 reads SEHNR; CDR2 reads FQNEAQ (reference sequence). The CDR3 contains 12 residues. This CDR3 is CSSSPVNQPQHF. The CDR3 DNA is TGTTCCAGCAGCCCCGTCAATCAGCCCCAGCATTTT.

CDR3 amino acids: CASSQLRVRFF. CDR3 DNA sequence: TGCGCCAGCAGCCAACTTCGGGTTCGGTTCTTC. V usage is TRBV4-1 and J usage is TRBJ2-1; D gene ambiguous. The ends were cut back, 2 bases at V and 15 bases at J, with 11 bases in the middle. This CDR3 region has 11 residues. Germline V gives CDR1 MGHRA, CDR2 YSYEKL.

This sequence joins TRBV19 and TRBJ2-1; 12 positions match TRBD2. The CDR3 contains 15 residues. Germline V lookup: CDR1 LNHDA, CDR2 SQIVND (reference sequence). Trimming cost V 5 bases and J 7 bases; bases outside gene matches: 6. The CDR3 here is CASSGGLAGRNEQFF. CDR3 DNA: TGTGCCAGTAGTGGGGGACTAGCGGGCAGAAATGAGCAGTTCTTC.

This chain connects TRBV30 to TRBJ2-7; 8 bases are a match to TRBD2. V trimming: 2 bases; J trimming: 6 bases; junction bases outside the gene matches: 6. This CDR3 spans 13 amino acids. From germline, CDR1 is GTSNPN and CDR2 SVGIG (reference sequence). The CDR3 nucleotides read TGTGCCTGGAGTAAGAGCGGGAGTAGCGAGCAGTACTTC. Its translation: CAWSKSGSSEQYF.

The chain employs TRBV2 and TRBJ2-7; a weak D match, TRBD2 (5 bases). Trimming pared 3 bases from V and 0 bases from J, leaving 12 bases between. The CDR3 is made up of 15 amino acids. Germline CDR1 is SNHLY and CDR2 is FYNNEI. The DNA for the CDR3 is TGTGCCAGCAGTGATGCCGGGAAGATCTCCTACGAGCAGTACTTC. Translated: CASSDAGKISYEQYF.

This chain links TRBV7-3 with TRBJ1-1; TRBD1 matches at 7 bases. V lost 5 bases, J lost 5 bases, and 11 bases stayed unmatched. The germline V gene has CDR1 SGHTA and CDR2 FQGTGA. The CDR3 covers 15 residues. CDR3 sequence: CASSLLGGAGTEAFF. CDR3 nucleotides: TGTGCCAGCAGCCTATTAGGGGGCGCGGGGACTGAAGCTTTCTTT.

V and J are TRBV10-3 and TRBJ1-1; D may be TRBD1 (6 bases). CDR1 ENHRY and CDR2 SYGVKD come from the germline V gene. V was pared by 5 bases and J by 1 base, with 26 bases between. There are 19 residues in the CDR3. The CDR3 coding sequence is TGTGCCATCAGTAGTTCTCTCGACACTTTAGGGGACACGAACACTGAAGCTTTCTTT. Protein product: CAISSSLDTLGDTNTEAFF.

The CDR3 coding sequence is TGTGCCACCACGGACAGTACCAAGACAGATACGCAGTATTTT. Translation: CATTDSTKTDTQYF. The V and J genes are TRBV27 and TRBJ2-3; tentative D call: TRBD1 (6 bases). Trimming removed 10 bases at V and 3 bases at J, with 17 bases between. The CDR3 consists of 14 residues. CDR1 is MNHEY and CDR2 is SMNVEV in the germline V gene (reference sequence).

The rearrangement joins TRBV15 to TRBJ1-4, with D perhaps matching TRBD1 (5 bases). CDR3 length equals 14 residues. Between the trimmed V and J ends, which lost 3 bases and 3 bases, there was a span of 8 bases. Germline lookup yields CDR1 LNHNV and CDR2 YYDKDF (reference sequence). The CDR3 DNA sequence: TGTGCCACCAGCAGGGACACAGCTAATGAAAAACTGTTTTTT. Residues: CATSRDTANEKLFF.

The chain uses TRBV5-1 and TRBJ1-1; D is possibly TRBD1 (5 bases). The length of the CDR3 is 14 residues. CDR1 is SGHRS and CDR2 is YFSETQ in the germline V gene. V lost 0 bases and J 1 base, leaving 7 bases between the germline ends. The CDR3 loop is CASSLDQGNTEAFF. The CDR3 DNA follows: TGCGCCAGCAGCTTGGACCAGGGGAACACTGAAGCTTTCTTT.

This clone came up a few times. The rearrangement joins TRBV5-1 to TRBJ1-1, with 12 bases matching TRBD1. Germline V CDR1 and CDR2: SGHRS, YFSETQ. The trim removed 4 bases at V and 0 bases at J, leaving 1 base unmatched. This CDR3 is 15 amino acids long. The CDR3 sequence is CASSGTGGVNTEAFF. The CDR3 nucleotides are TGCGCCAGCAGCGGGACAGGGGGCGTGAACACTGAAGCTTTCTTT. Looking up the rest from reference TRBV5-1 and TRBJ1-1 gives the full variable domain: KAGVTQTPRYLIKTRGQQVTLSCSPISGHRSVSWYQQTPGQGLQFLFEYFSETQRNKGNFPGRFSGRQFSNSRSEMNVSTLELGDSALYLCASSGTGGVNTEAFFGQGTRLTVV.

The rearrangement uses TRBV6-1 and TRBJ2-5, with TRBD1 identical over 7 bases. After removal of 5 bases from V and 6 bases from J, the junction contained 12 bases not matched to a gene. The germline V gene has CDR1 MNHNS and CDR2 SASEGT. The CDR3 loop spans 15 amino acids. The CDR3 region has the DNA TGTGCCAGCAGTCCGGGACAGATGATTCCTAAGACCCAGTACTTC. It is translated as CASSPGQMIPKTQYF.

The chain combines TRBV6-1 with TRBJ2-2; 7 bases are shared with TRBD2. The CDR3 has 14 amino acids. CDR1 and CDR2 (germline): MNHNS, SASEGT. V shed 11 bases and J 5 bases; nucleotides not matched to a gene: 11. The CDR3 coding sequence is TGTGCCGCACGGGCGGGAGTAGTGACCGGGGAGCTGTTTTTT. Amino acids: CAARAGVVTGELFF.

With regard to this clone: Distinct nucleotide sequences in the sample also encode this CDR3. This chain joins TRBV28 and TRBJ1-1; TRBD1 aligns across 7 bases. The ends lost 4 bases at V and 4 bases at J; junction bases unmatched: 3. CDR3 size: 13 residues. CDR1 MDHEN and CDR2 SYDVKM come from the germline V gene. The CDR3 sequence is CASSSAGGTEAFF. In nucleotides, the CDR3 is TGTGCCAGCAGTTCGGCAGGGGGCACTGAAGCTTTCTTT.

There are a few counts of this clone. V and J are TRBV10-3 and TRBJ1-1; 12 nucleotides agree with TRBD1. In germline, CDR1 is ENHRY, CDR2 SYGVKD. CDR3 length: 14 amino acids. The V gene end was trimmed by 5 bases and the J gene end by 7 bases; junction bases not matched to a gene: 5. DNA for the CDR3: TGTGCCATCAGTACGGGACAGGGGGCGATTGAAGCTTTCTTT. Protein product: CAISTGQGAIEAFF.

The chain is built from TRBV6-5 and TRBJ2-1; maybe TRBD2 (6 bases). Trimming took off 5 bases at V and 9 bases at J, with 17 bases between the two ends. The CDR3 covers 14 residues. Germline lookup yields CDR1 MNHEY and CDR2 SVGAGI. This CDR3 reads CASSRSFGSTEQFF. CDR3 nucleotides: TGTGCCAGCAGTCGCTCTTTCGGGAGCACTGAGCAGTTCTTC.

The J gene is TRBJ2-3, the V gene TRBV7-9, with 10 positions matching TRBD2. The germline gives CDR1 SEHNR, CDR2 FQNEAQ (reference sequence). The CDR3 sequence is 16 residues long. V dropped 5 bases and J dropped 4; count of bases not matched to a gene: 9. The CDR3, as DNA: TGTGCCAGCAGCCCATTTGCTAGCGGGAGTCCAGATACGCAGTATTTT. Protein: CASSPFASGSPDTQYF.

This chain joins TRBV6-4 and TRBJ2-5, with 8 bases aligning to TRBD1. Judging by the DNA end, TRBJ2-7 fits better; the J call may be wrong. The length of the CDR3 is 16 residues. Looked up from germline, CDR1 is MRHNA and CDR2 is SNTAGT. The CDR3 spells CASSGAGTGNPYEQYF. Written as DNA, the CDR3 is TGTGCCAGCAGTGGTGCCGGGACAGGAAATCCCTACGAGCAGTACTTC.

The chain employs TRBV30 and TRBJ2-3, with D tentatively TRBD1 (6 bases). V lost 1 base to trimming and J lost 1 base, with 12 bases between them. Germline-derived CDR1 and CDR2 are GTSNPN and SVGIG (reference sequence). The CDR3 is 15 residues long. The CDR3, as DNA: TGTGCCTGGAGTGCAGGGGCGTTAGGCACAGATACGCAGTATTTT. It is translated as CAWSAGALGTDTQYF.

The chain has TRBV10-3 and TRBJ1-5; D not certain. Looked up from germline, CDR1 is ENHRY and CDR2 is SYGVKD. V was pared by 0 bases and J by 6 bases, with 12 bases between. The CDR3 has 15 residues. The CDR3 loop reads CAISESEIVSQPQHF. The DNA for the CDR3 is TGTGCCATCAGTGAGTCGGAGATTGTGAGTCAGCCCCAGCATTTT.

This chain connects TRBV7-3 to TRBJ2-3, with 7 bases identical to TRBD2. The germline V gene has CDR1 SGHTA and CDR2 FQGTGA. Trimming removed 1 base from V and 2 bases from J; junction bases left unmatched: 21. CDR3 size: 21 residues. CDR3 sequence: CASSLKNRDYTRQTDTDTQYF. The CDR3 bases are TGTGCCAGCAGCTTAAAAAACCGGGACTACACTCGCCAAACCGACACAGATACGCAGTATTTT.

The V gene is TRBV7-9, the J gene TRBJ2-1, with TRBD2 matching over 8 bases. The CDR3 runs to 13 residues. Trimming took 4 bases from V and 10 from J; bases not matched to a gene: 6. CDR1 is SEHNR, CDR2 FQNEAQ, per germline (reference sequence). CDR3 bases: TGTGCCAGCAGCTATGTCGGACTAGCAGAGCAGTTCTTC. Its protein is CASSYVGLAEQFF.

The rearrangement links TRBV4-2 to TRBJ2-3; no firm D call. Trimming shortened V by 1 base and J by 3 bases, and 11 bases separated the two germline ends. The germline V gene has CDR1 LGHNA and CDR2 YNFKEQ. The CDR3 consists of 15 residues. CDR3 sequence reads: CASSQALARTDTQYF. Here the CDR3 DNA reads TGTGCCAGCAGCCAAGCTCTCGCGAGGACAGATACGCAGTATTTT.

The chain employs TRBV5-1 and TRBJ1-6; 7 bases line up with TRBD1. CDR1 is SGHRS and CDR2 is YFSETQ in the germline V gene. The CDR3 is made up of 16 amino acids. V lost 4 bases to trimming and J lost 6 bases; unmatched junction nucleotides: 10. CDR3 coding DNA: TGCGCCAGCAGCACAGAAGGACAGGCCCTTAATTCACCCCTCCACTTT. Translated, it gives CASSTEGQALNSPLHF.

V gene TRBV7-3 combines with J gene TRBJ2-1; 9 bases align to TRBD2. The V gene end was trimmed by 4 bases and the J gene end by 5 bases; junction bases not matched to a gene: 3. The CDR3 extends over 14 amino acids. Germline values: CDR1 SGHTA, CDR2 FQGTGA. The CDR3 region is CASSSGLADNEQFF. The CDR3, as DNA: TGTGCCAGCAGCTCGGGACTAGCCGACAATGAGCAGTTCTTC.

The chain employs TRBV9 and TRBJ2-3; 7 bases align to TRBD2. V was pared by 3 bases and J by 6 bases, with 7 bases of the junction left unmatched. The CDR3 sequence is 14 residues long. Germline V gene lookup returns CDR1 SGDLS and CDR2 YYNGEE. CDR3 DNA: TGTGCCAGCAGCGCTAGCGGCGGCAGGGATACGCAGTATTTT. Residues: CASSASGGRDTQYF. Complete variable domain (other parts from reference TRBV9 and TRBJ2-3): DSGVTQTPKHLITATGQRVTLRCSPRSGDLSVYWYQQSLDQGLQFLIQYYNGEERAKGNILERFSAQQFPDLHSELNLSSLELGDSALYFCASSASGGRDTQYFGPGTRLTVL.

This chain links TRBV5-1 with TRBJ2-1; 9 bases align to TRBD2. With 4 bases clipped from V and 3 bases from J, the junction kept 5 bases outside the gene matches. This CDR3 has 15 residues. CDR1 is SGHRS, CDR2 YFSETQ, per germline. CDR3 in amino acids: CASSLLAGVYNEQFF. The DNA of the CDR3 is TGCGCCAGCAGCCTCTTAGCGGGAGTCTACAATGAGCAGTTCTTC.

This rearrangement joins TRBV28 to TRBJ1-2, with TRBD1 matching over 8 bases. CDR3 size: 19 residues. The V segment lost 5 bases and the J segment 1 base; nucleotides outside the gene matches: 18. Germline CDR1 reads MDHEN; CDR2 reads SYDVKM. The CDR3 DNA follows: TGTGCCAGCAGTCGATTCGAGGGGACAGGCCCCTTAAATAACTATGGCTACACCTTC. It yields the protein CASSRFEGTGPLNNYGYTF.

The chain combines TRBV5-1 with TRBJ1-5, with D unresolved. CDR1 SGHRS and CDR2 YFSETQ come from the germline V gene. There are 19 residues in the CDR3. Deletions cut 5 bases from V and 2 bases from J, with 26 bases between. The CDR3 coding sequence is TGCGCCAGCAGTAGCGGAGAACCCCAAGGAGGTGCTGGCAATCAGCCCCAGCATTTT. Amino acids: CASSSGEPQGGAGNQPQHF.

The chain couples TRBV4-2 to TRBJ2-1; tentatively, D is TRBD1 (6 bases). Per germline, CDR1 LGHNA and CDR2 YNFKEQ. The CDR3 is made up of 15 amino acids. Trimming took 1 base from V and 4 from J, leaving 11 bases between them. The CDR3 reads CASSQGDKAYNEQFF. The CDR3 coding sequence is TGTGCCAGCAGCCAAGGGGACAAGGCGTACAATGAGCAGTTCTTC.

There are a few counts of this clone. The gene calls are TRBV25-1 and TRBJ2-7; 8 bases are a match to TRBD1. The germline V gene has CDR1 MGHDK and CDR2 SYGVNS. This CDR3 is 16 amino acids long. Unmatched junction bases numbered 11, after V lost 6 bases and J lost 1 base. Here the CDR3 reads CASSNHRQGISYEQYF. The CDR3 nucleotides are TGTGCCAGCAGCAACCACCGACAGGGGATATCCTACGAGCAGTACTTC.

The CDR3 loop reads CASRRYPGQINQPQHF. CDR3 nucleotides: TGTGCCAGCAGACGTTATCCGGGACAGATCAATCAGCCCCAGCATTTT. The chain has TRBV27 and TRBJ1-5; TRBD1 agrees at 7 bases. The CDR3 contains 16 residues. Germline V gene lookup returns CDR1 MNHEY and CDR2 SMNVEV (reference sequence). J was trimmed by 3 bases and V by 6 bases; bases with no gene match: 11.